This T cell receptor (beta chain) was recorded in a study of cytomegalovirus exposure and HLA in healthy donors. The overall study: Earlier results showed roughly 120 million unique TCR beta sequences derived from roughly 190 million T cells.

This clone was counted between two and nine times. Its specificity is not known. Overall study findings and caveats: Evidence from a later analysis indicated that most CMV-associated TCR beta chains looked HLA-restricted.

This PCR relied on a set of 60 Vbeta primers and 13 Jbeta primers. The table came from immunoSEQ multiplex PCR; TCRdb's copy has only in-frame clones and leaves some out. The data show 250,000 to 350,000 clones, under 80% seen once. This sequence originates from a female donor in good health and CMV-seronegative. Specimen: PBMCs.

The CDR3 DNA reads as TGTGCCAGCAGCCGTGGGACTAGCGGGTACAAAAACATTCAGTACTTC. Its translation: CASSRGTSGYKNIQYF. The V gene is TRBV11-1, the J gene TRBJ2-4; 12 bases are shared with TRBD2. The CDR3 extends over 16 amino acids. Germline V lookup: CDR1 SGHAT, CDR2 FQDESV (reference sequence). Trimming took 5 bases from V and 3 from J; bases not matched to a gene: 5.